This T cell receptor (beta chain) derives from a study of T cells in Graves' hyperthyroidism and ophthalmopathy. The CDR3 has 18 residues. Looked up from germline, CDR1 is SGHRS and CDR2 is YFSETQ. V lost 4 bases to trimming and J lost 0 bases; unmatched junction nucleotides: 10. Points from the study as a whole: Blood also held most thyroid clonotypes expanded beyond 0.001. Classification by a 13 V-J model distinguished ophthalmopathy from stable hyperthyroidism. The model predicted ophthalmopathy a median roughly six months before onset.

Of note for this clonotype: Its target is not known.

Researchers barred patients who had uncontrolled infection, other autoimmune disease, pregnancy or lactation. RNA transcripts provided the source from which TCR beta CDR3 regions were amplified. The HTBI primer set was used in a first-round RT-PCR of the TCR CDR3. MiXCR, applied by TCRdb to the multiplex PCR reads, yields one record per CDR3 protein. Of about 570,000 distinct CDR3 sequences in the sample, 35% to 55% were seen once. The sequence was collected from an adult woman with Graves' disease, either hyperthyroidism or ophthalmopathy (not recorded which). Sequenced material: peripheral blood or thyroid tissue (not recorded which). This chain links TRBV5-1 with TRBJ2-2; 9 bases agree with TRBD2. The CDR3 sequence: CASSQIPGLATNTGELFF. CDR3 sequence (DNA): TGCGCCAGCAGCCAGATCCCGGGACTAGCTACGAACACCGGGGAGCTGTTTTTT.